This T cell receptor (beta chain) was found in a study of technical replicates of blood from four donors. Generated by immunoSEQ multiplex PCR, the TCRdb table keeps only in-frame clones and is missing some. The data contain under 95,000 clones, roughly 94% of them singletons. The CDR3 is 11 amino acids. V was pared by 5 bases and J by 4 bases, with 5 bases between. From germline, CDR1 is KGHSH and CDR2 LQKENI. The chain is built from TRBV18 and TRBJ2-5; D not resolved. The sequence was obtained from a human donor in good health. Sequenced sample: T cells isolated from PBMCs. This CDR3 reads CASSSGETQYF. As DNA, the CDR3 is TGTGCCAGCTCATCCGGAGAGACCCAGTACTTC.